This T cell receptor beta chain was profiled in a study of response to subunit inactivated influenza vaccine. Findings and limits, study-wide: Authors suggested each seasonal influenza vaccination recruits few new T cells.

In this sample, this clonotype turned up a few times. Its target is unknown. Germline-derived CDR1 and CDR2 are SNHLY and FYNNEI. The CDR3 runs to 17 residues. After removal of 3 bases from V and 4 bases from J, the junction contained 11 bases not matched to a gene. MiXCR was run by TCRdb on the RT-PCR reads, yielding one entry per CDR3 protein. This table has about 650,000 distinct CDR3 sequences, roughly 15% appearing once. This chain uses TRBV2 with TRBJ2-3, with 9 bases matching TRBD2. The sample consisted of PBMCs from blood, taken 14 to 15 days before vaccination. This TCR derives from a man in his fifties or sixties who received an inactivated influenza vaccine. The CDR3 DNA sequence: TGTGCCAGCAGTGACCCGGGGGTAGCGGGAGTTGCAGATACGCAGTATTTT. Translation: CASSDPGVAGVADTQYF.